This TCR beta chain was identified in a study of blood T cell repertoires in COVID-19. As for the study in general: Material from acute and convalescent COVID-19 was sourced from the United States, Italy and Spain. Sources were T cells, B-cell-depleted T cells, or PBMCs; the material itself was cDNA or gDNA.

CDR1 and CDR2 from the germline V gene are MNHNY and SVGAGI (reference sequence). CDR3 length: 13 residues. J lost 0 bases, V lost 6 bases, and 2 bases had no gene match. Original data processing: Amplifying reference gene primers gave estimates of nucleated cell counts. TCRdb's table, derived via immunoSEQ multiplex PCR, lists solely in-frame clones and lacks some. For V, J and clone size, that table is used; D and trimming come from the DNA. The data contain about 77,000 clones, approximately 80% of them singletons. The sample holds a few counts of this clone. The material sequenced was peripheral blood. The V call is TRBV6-6, the J call TRBJ2-7; 7 positions match TRBD1. The clonotype was recovered from a woman aged 65 to 85 with acute or convalescent COVID-19. For the CDR3, the DNA is TGTGCCAGCAGCTCAGGGGGCTCCTACGAGCAGTACTTC. Protein product: CASSSGGSYEQYF.